These 2 T cell receptor beta chains originate from one sample sequenced in a study of early T cells in non-severe SARS-CoV-2 infection. TCRdb re-derived calls from the 5' RACE reads in MiXCR, one entry per CDR3 protein. The table has under 80,000 distinct CDR3 sequences, about 9.9% seen once. Material for sequencing was whole blood. Source of these receptors: an adult who was a healthcare worker with PCR-confirmed SARS-CoV-2 infection or an uninfected control (not recorded which).

At least ten counts were recorded for this clonotype. This rearrangement joins TRBV7-9 to TRBJ2-2; possibly TRBD2 for D (5 bases). Per the germline V gene, CDR1 is SEHNR and CDR2 is FQNEAQ (reference sequence). The CDR3 contains 16 residues. V lost 3 bases, J lost 0 bases, and 11 bases lay in between. This CDR3 is CASSLSSGTNTGELFF. The CDR3 DNA reads as TGTGCCAGCAGCTTGAGTTCGGGGACGAACACCGGGGAGCTGTTTTTT.

This clonotype appeared many times. J is TRBJ2-3 and V is TRBV10-3, with TRBD2 identical over 7 bases. Looked up from germline, CDR1 is ENHRY and CDR2 is SYGVKD. The CDR3 totals 14 residues. V shed 10 bases, J shed 2 bases, and the junction held 9 bases outside the gene matches. CDR3 DNA sequence: TGTGCCACGAGGGGAGGGGTATACACAGATACGCAGTATTTT. This codes for CATRGGVYTDTQYF.